The following is a TCR beta chain sequence with its context. Its antigen is not identified. TCRdb processed the 5' RACE reads anew with MiXCR; each CDR3 protein has one entry. This sample has 340,000 or so distinct CDR3 sequences, with under 15% found just once. These data come from a study of T cells after yellow fever vaccination. Findings of the study overall: Boosting was followed by the reappearance of most primary-vaccination clones (under 97% CD4, around 91% CD8).

The CDR3 contains 13 residues. Per germline, CDR1 SGHVS and CDR2 FQNEAQ. Deletions cut 3 bases from V and 3 bases from J, with 7 bases between. The specimen was CD4+ T cells sorted from PBMCs, collected 15 days after the yellow fever booster vaccination. This clonotype was sampled from a man in his late teens or twenties who received the YFV17D yellow fever vaccine. This sequence joins TRBV7-8 and TRBJ2-3; weak D call: TRBD2 (5 bases). The CDR3 nucleotides are TGTGCCAGCAGCTTGAGGGAAACAGATACGCAGTATTTT. This encodes CASSLRETDTQYF.